These 30 T cell receptor beta chains were sequenced from one sample in a study of T cells after yellow fever vaccination. TCRdb processed the 5' RACE reads anew with MiXCR; each CDR3 protein has one entry. The profile covers 300,000 or so distinct CDR3 sequences, with approximately 4.2% appearing a single time and more than 20% taken by the ten largest. Sample: PBMCs, taken 5 days after the yellow fever booster vaccination. The receptors were gathered from a man aged 18 to 29 who received the YFV17D yellow fever vaccine.

The V gene is TRBV6-6, the J gene TRBJ2-3; TRBD2 agrees at 12 bases. Germline V lookup: CDR1 MNHNY, CDR2 SVGAGI (reference sequence). The CDR3 runs to 16 residues. Trimming at V came to 6 bases and at J to 8 bases, leaving 12 bases not matched to a gene. CDR3 region: CASRYTLAGGRSTQYF. Written as DNA, the CDR3 is TGTGCCAGCAGATATACTCTAGCGGGGGGGCGTTCTACGCAGTATTTT.

This clonotype was counted a few times. The gene calls are TRBV3-1 and TRBJ2-1, with 7 bases lining up with TRBD1. Per germline, CDR1 LGHDT and CDR2 YNNKEL (reference sequence). V trimming: 0 bases; J trimming: 6 bases; junction bases outside the gene matches: 11. The CDR3 has 17 amino acids. The CDR3 sequence is CASSQEWTGRSSNEQFF. The CDR3 bases are TGTGCCAGCAGCCAAGAATGGACAGGAAGGAGCAGCAATGAGCAGTTCTTC.

The table lists this clonotype with many counts. Compared with germline, one end of the junction differs, possibly owing to a read error. The chain carries TRBV2 and TRBJ1-1; D gene ambiguous. This CDR3 spans 12 amino acids. Germline V gene data show CDR1 as SNHLY and CDR2 as FYNNEI. CDR3 DNA sequence: TGTGCCAGCTTGTTGCAGGTTGGTGAAGCTTTATTT. This gives the protein CASLLQVGEALF.

This clonotype was seen more than once but under ten times. The chain links TRBV28 to TRBJ2-7; D not resolved. Per the germline V gene, CDR1 is MDHEN and CDR2 is SYDVKM. The CDR3 is 14 amino acids. Trimming shortened V by 4 bases and J by 0 bases, and 10 bases separated the two germline ends. CDR3 bases: TGTGCCAGCAGTTACATATGGAGCTCCTACGAGCAGTACGTC. Protein sequence: CASSYIWSSYEQYV.

The rearrangement joins TRBV12-3 or TRBV12-4 to TRBJ2-5, with 9 nucleotides matching TRBD2. The CDR3 has 15 amino acids. Unmatched junction bases numbered 6, after V lost 2 bases and J lost 5 bases. CDR3 amino acids: CASSLRAGGRETQYF. CDR3 nucleotides: TGTGCCAGCAGTTTACGAGCGGGGGGCAGGGAGACCCAGTACTTC.

The chain joins TRBV7-9 to TRBJ2-7; TRBD1 is a possible D gene (5 bases). V lost 5 bases, J lost 0 bases, and 20 bases lay in between. Germline-derived CDR1 and CDR2 are SEHNR and FQNEAQ (reference sequence). The CDR3 extends over 17 amino acids. The CDR3 protein is CASSPSPTALSSYEQYV. CDR3 nucleotides: TGTGCCAGCAGCCCATCCCCGACAGCCCTAAGCTCCTACGAGCAGTACGTC.

This clonotype occurred many times. The J gene is TRBJ2-5, the V gene TRBV2; tentative D call: TRBD1 (6 bases). The CDR3 has 13 residues. The V and J ends lost 3 bases and 5 bases respectively, with 10 bases between them. CDR1 is SNHLY and CDR2 is FYNNEI in the germline V gene. The CDR3 here is CASSDQGSETQYF. The CDR3 DNA is TGTGCCAGCAGTGATCAGGGGTCGGAGACCCAGTACTTC. Full variable domain (outside the CDR3, taken from reference TRBV2 and TRBJ2-5): EPEVTQTPSHQVTQMGQEVILRCVPISNHLYFYWYRQILGQKVEFLVSFYNNEISEKSEIFDDQFSVERPDGSNFTLKIRSTKLEDSAMYFCASSDQGSETQYFGPGTRLLVL.

The chain has TRBV5-5 and TRBJ2-5, with D possibly matching TRBD1 (5 bases). Trimming cost V 6 bases and J 0 bases, with 9 bases left between them. This CDR3 comprises 13 residues. CDR1 and CDR2 from the germline V gene are SGHKS and YYEKEE (reference sequence). Here the CDR3 reads CASTETDQETQYF. DNA of the CDR3: TGTGCCAGCACCGAGACAGACCAAGAGACCCAGTACTTC.

The chain carries TRBV20-1 and TRBJ1-2; D not certain. The CDR3 contains 12 residues. Germline assignment: CDR1 DFQATT and CDR2 SNEGSKA (reference sequence). Between the trimmed V and J ends, which lost 0 bases and 7 bases, there was a span of 9 bases. CDR3: CSARDFGRGYTF. In DNA, the CDR3 is TGCAGTGCTAGAGATTTCGGTCGTGGCTACACCTTC.

This clonotype has more than one count but fewer than ten. One base away lies a much larger clone, so this may be a sequencing read error. This chain connects TRBV10-3 to TRBJ1-2, with 8 bases matching TRBD1. CDR1 is ENHRY, CDR2 SYGVKD, per germline. The trim removed 3 bases at V and 1 base at J, leaving 7 bases unmatched. The CDR3 covers 16 residues. CDR3 loop: CAISDGGQDLNYGYTF. The CDR3 DNA reads TGTGCCATCAGTGATGGGGGACAGGACCTTAACTATGGCTACACCTTC.

Only a few counts were recorded for this clonotype. The rearrangement links TRBV19 to TRBJ2-3, with D maybe TRBD2 (6 bases). This CDR3 is built from 15 residues. Trimming pared 6 bases from V and 4 bases from J, leaving 17 bases between. Germline-derived CDR1 and CDR2 are LNHDA and SQIVND (reference sequence). CDR3 DNA sequence: TGTGCCAGTAGCTGGACCTCGTCGGGGGCAGATACGCAGTATTTT. It encodes CASSWTSSGADTQYF.

This clonotype occurred many times. The genes are TRBV7-8 and TRBJ2-5, with 15 bases matching TRBD2. The junction had 7 bases not matched to a gene; V was cut back by 5 bases and J by 6 bases. The CDR3 has 16 amino acids. CDR1 is SGHVS, CDR2 FQNEAQ, per germline. In nucleotides, the CDR3 is TGTGCCAGCAGCGAACGGACTAGCGGGGGGGCAAAGACCCAGTACTTC. Translated: CASSERTSGGAKTQYF.

This clonotype has at least ten counts. The chain employs TRBV7-2 and TRBJ2-3; 13 nucleotides match TRBD2. The CDR3 extends over 18 amino acids. The V and J ends lost 3 bases and 0 bases, in that order; junction bases with no gene match: 6. Germline V gene data show CDR1 as SGHTA and CDR2 as FQGNSA. CDR3: CASSLVRLAGGSTDTQYF. The CDR3, as DNA: TGTGCCAGCAGCTTGGTTCGACTAGCGGGGGGTAGCACAGATACGCAGTATTTT.

The V and J genes are TRBV20-1 and TRBJ1-2; 10 bases are shared with TRBD1. Trimming took 1 base from V and 6 from J; bases not matched to a gene: 11. This CDR3 contains 16 residues. The germline V gene has CDR1 DFQATT and CDR2 SNEGSKA (reference sequence). The DNA of the CDR3 is TGCAGTGCTAGAGCATCCTCCGGGACAGGGGCTAATGGCTACACCTTC. Residues: CSARASSGTGANGYTF.

This clonotype showed up just once. One end of the junction does not line up with germline, which may come from a read error. V gene TRBV10-3 combines with J gene TRBJ2-1; TRBD2 is a possible D gene (7 bases). The CDR3 covers 17 residues. Germline CDR1 reads ENHRY; CDR2 reads SYGVKD. The CDR3 loop is CAISERGGITIPNELFF. The CDR3 DNA sequence: TGTGCCATCAGTGAGCGCGGGGGCATAACAATTCCCAATGAGCTGTTCTTC.

This clonotype was observed at least ten times. The genes are TRBV5-1 and TRBJ2-1; no definite D call. This CDR3 is 15 amino acids long. CDR1 SGHRS and CDR2 YFSETQ come from the germline V gene. Trimming pared 4 bases from V and 4 bases from J, leaving 15 bases between. As DNA, the CDR3 is TGCGCCAGCAGCATAACCGGCCCGCTTTACAATGAGCAGTTCTTC. As protein: CASSITGPLYNEQFF. The full variable domain, completed using reference TRBV5-1 and TRBJ2-1, is KAGVTQTPRYLIKTRGQQVTLSCSPISGHRSVSWYQQTPGQGLQFLFEYFSETQRNKGNFPGRFSGRQFSNSRSEMNVSTLELGDSALYLCASSITGPLYNEQFFGPGTRLTVL.

This chain links TRBV4-3 with TRBJ2-3; D may be TRBD1 (5 bases). Germline V lookup: CDR1 LGHNA, CDR2 YSLEER. Trimming shortened V by 1 base and J by 2 bases, and 10 bases separated the two germline ends. The CDR3 extends over 15 amino acids. The CDR3 sequence: CASSQGGHNTDTQYF. The CDR3 region has the DNA TGCGCCAGCAGCCAAGGAGGACACAACACAGATACGCAGTATTTT.

This clonotype showed up just a few times. The J gene is TRBJ1-5, the V gene TRBV9, with 8 bases that match TRBD1. J lost 4 bases, V lost 3 bases, and 9 bases had no gene match. The CDR3 length is 16 residues. CDR1 is SGDLS and CDR2 is YYNGEE in the germline V gene. CDR3: CASSETKRDRNQPQHF. The CDR3 nucleotides read TGTGCCAGCAGCGAAACAAAGCGGGACAGGAATCAGCCCCAGCATTTT. The full variable domain, completed using reference TRBV9 and TRBJ1-5, is DSGVTQTPKHLITATGQRVTLRCSPRSGDLSVYWYQQSLDQGLQFLIQYYNGEERAKGNILERFSAQQFPDLHSELNLSSLELGDSALYFCASSETKRDRNQPQHFGDGTRLSIL.

This chain links TRBV29-1 with TRBJ2-7; D gene ambiguous. The CDR3 contains 12 residues. Germline CDR1 SQVTM, CDR2 ANQGSEA. The CDR3 DNA follows: TGCCTGATTCAGAGAACCTTCTACGAGCAGTACGTC. This encodes CLIQRTFYEQYV.

This clonotype was seen a handful of times. The chain combines TRBV19 with TRBJ1-1; tentatively, D is TRBD1 (6 bases). Germline-derived CDR1 and CDR2 are LNHDA and SQIVND (reference sequence). The CDR3 has 12 residues. With 3 bases removed from V and 7 bases from J, the gap between germline ends came to 9 bases. In DNA form, the CDR3 reads TGTGCCAGTAGTATCGACAGGTTTGAAGCTTTCTTT. It encodes CASSIDRFEAFF.

This clonotype appeared a few times. The genes are TRBV10-3 and TRBJ1-3, with D uncertain. Trimming shortened V by 4 bases and J by 4 bases, and 2 bases separated the two germline ends. The CDR3 runs to 11 residues. CDR1 is ENHRY and CDR2 is SYGVKD in the germline V gene. This CDR3 is CAISAGNTIYF. In DNA, the CDR3 is TGTGCCATCAGTGCGGGAAACACCATATATTTT.

The chain uses TRBV5-5 and TRBJ2-1, with 7 positions matching TRBD1. This CDR3 is built from 16 residues. J lost 0 bases, V lost 3 bases, and 6 bases had no gene match. Germline V gene sequence: CDR1 SGHKS, CDR2 YYEKEE (reference sequence). The CDR3 is CASSSPDRSSYNEQFF. The CDR3 DNA follows: TGTGCCAGCAGCTCGCCGGACAGGAGCTCCTACAATGAGCAGTTCTTC.

This clonotype was counted between two and nine times. The CDR3 DNA sequence: TGCGCCAGCAGCTTCGGGACAGGCGGCACCGGGGAGCTGTTTTTT. It encodes CASSFGTGGTGELFF. The chain has TRBV5-1 and TRBJ2-2; 8 bases are a match to TRBD1. Germline V CDR1 and CDR2: SGHRS, YFSETQ. Unmatched junction bases numbered 4, after V lost 2 bases and J lost 4 bases. CDR3 length: 15 residues.

The chain couples TRBV4-3 to TRBJ1-1; D remains ambiguous. The V end was cut by 1 base, the J end by 2 bases, with 5 bases between. The germline gives CDR1 LGHNA, CDR2 YSLEER. The CDR3 length is 13 residues. In DNA, the CDR3 is TGCGCCAGCAGCCAAGCGGTAAACACTGAAGCTTTCTTT. It yields the protein CASSQAVNTEAFF.

This clonotype has a handful of counts. This chain connects TRBV6-5 to TRBJ1-1; D not resolved. The CDR3 sequence is 13 residues long. CDR1 MNHEY and CDR2 SVGAGI come from the germline V gene. The germline V and J ends were trimmed by 3 bases and 6 bases, with 11 bases remaining between them. CDR3 region: CASSYKLGSEAFF. The CDR3 nucleotides are TGTGCCAGCAGTTATAAGTTGGGGTCTGAAGCTTTCTTT.

This clonotype was counted at least ten times. The chain recombines TRBV7-2 with TRBJ2-5, with 7 positions matching TRBD1. Per germline, CDR1 SGHTA and CDR2 FQGNSA. This CDR3 comprises 13 residues. V was pared by 3 bases and J by 5 bases, with 3 bases of the junction left unmatched. The CDR3 nucleotides are TGTGCCAGCAGCTTGGGACAGTCGGAGACCCAGTACTTC. Protein sequence: CASSLGQSETQYF.

This clonotype was detected many times. The J gene is TRBJ1-6, the V gene TRBV7-9, with a weak D call TRBD1 (5 bases). CDR3 size: 16 residues. V was shortened by 2 bases and J by 0 bases, with 8 bases between the two germline ends. Germline CDR1 is SEHNR and CDR2 is FQNEAQ (reference sequence). As DNA, the CDR3 is TGTGCCAGCAGCTTAACAGGCGTCTCCTATAATTCACCCCTCCACTTT. Translated: CASSLTGVSYNSPLHF.

In this sample, this clonotype turned up a few times. This chain links TRBV7-8 with TRBJ1-2, with D maybe TRBD1 (6 bases). CDR1 is SGHVS, CDR2 FQNEAQ, per germline. CDR3 length equals 15 residues. Trimming pared 5 bases from V and 4 bases from J, leaving 17 bases between. The DNA for the CDR3 is TGTGCCAGCAGCCCGACGAGGACAGCCCTCTATGGCTACACCTTC. It encodes CASSPTRTALYGYTF. The variable domain in full, completed from reference TRBV7-8 and TRBJ1-2, reads GAGVSQSPRYKVAKRGQDVALRCDPISGHVSLFWYQQALGQGPEFLTYFQNEAQLDKSGLPSDRFFAERPEGSVSTLKIQRTQQEDSAVYLCASSPTRTALYGYTFGSGTRLTVV.

This clonotype was recorded many times. The rearrangement joins TRBV10-1 to TRBJ1-1; tentatively, D is TRBD1 (5 bases). The V end was cut by 2 bases, the J end by 3 bases, with 16 bases between. CDR1 and CDR2 (germline): WNHNN, SYGVQD (reference sequence). The CDR3 is 16 residues long. The CDR3 DNA reads TGCGCCAGCAGTGAGGATCAGGGTCCCGGGTACACTGAAGCTTTCTTT. It encodes CASSEDQGPGYTEAFF.

This clonotype appeared many times. This chain connects TRBV12-3 or TRBV12-4 to TRBJ2-7, with D maybe TRBD2 (7 bases). Trimming pared 2 bases from V and 5 bases from J, leaving 19 bases between. This CDR3 has 16 residues. CDR3 region: CASSLSPRGGGNEQYF. The CDR3 DNA is TGTGCCAGCAGTTTAAGCCCCAGGGGAGGGGGAAACGAGCAGTACTTC.